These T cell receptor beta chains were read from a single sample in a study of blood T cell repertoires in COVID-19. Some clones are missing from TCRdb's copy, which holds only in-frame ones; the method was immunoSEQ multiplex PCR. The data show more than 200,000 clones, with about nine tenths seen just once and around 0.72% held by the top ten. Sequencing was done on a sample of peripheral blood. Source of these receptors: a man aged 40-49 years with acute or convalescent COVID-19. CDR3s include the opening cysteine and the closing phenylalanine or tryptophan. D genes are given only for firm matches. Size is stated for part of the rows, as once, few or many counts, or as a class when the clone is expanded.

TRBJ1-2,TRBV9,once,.,CASSPPTANYGYTF,TGTGCCAGCAGCCCCCCGACAGCTAACTATGGCTACACCTTC
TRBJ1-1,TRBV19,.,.,CASRIGDTEAFF,TGTGCCAGTAGGATCGGAGACACTGAAGCTTTCTTT
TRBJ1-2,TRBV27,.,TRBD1,CASRGTGGVYGYTF,TGTGCCAGCAGGGGGACAGGGGGGGTCTATGGCTACACCTTC
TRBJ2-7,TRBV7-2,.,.,CASSLGRGQYEQYF,TGTGCCAGCAGCTTAGGCAGGGGACAATACGAGCAGTACTTC
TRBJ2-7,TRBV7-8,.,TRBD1,CASSRRDRTYEQYF,TGTGCCAGCAGCCGTCGGGACAGGACCTACGAGCAGTACTTC
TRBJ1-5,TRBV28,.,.,CASATSGVGNQPQHF,TGTGCCAGCGCCACATCAGGGGTCGGCAATCAGCCCCAGCATTTT
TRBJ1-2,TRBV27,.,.,CASNRRGGSHYGYTF,TGTGCCAGTAACCGTCGGGGGGGGTCCCACTATGGCTACACCTTC
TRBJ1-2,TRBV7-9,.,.,CASSLALGGYGYTF,TGTGCCAGCAGCTTAGCGCTAGGGGGCTATGGCTACACCTTC
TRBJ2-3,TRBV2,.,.,CASSEGSTSTDTQYF,TGTGCCAGCAGTGAAGGCAGTACAAGCACAGATACGCAGTATTTT
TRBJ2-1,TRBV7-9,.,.,CASTRGAGEQFF,TGTGCCAGCACACGAGGCGCGGGGGAGCAGTTCTTC
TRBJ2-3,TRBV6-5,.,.,CASSLENRQYF,TGTGCCAGCAGCCTGGAGAACCGGCAGTATTTT
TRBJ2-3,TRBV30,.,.,CAWSRSGTLTDTQYF,TGTGCCTGGAGCCGTAGCGGAACCCTAACAGATACGCAGTATTTT
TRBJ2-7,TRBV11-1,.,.,CASSLLRTASYEQYF,TGTGCCAGCAGCTTATTACGGACAGCTTCCTACGAGCAGTACTTC
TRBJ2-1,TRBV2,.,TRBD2,CAIAGGEYNEQFF,TGTGCCATCGCGGGGGGGGAGTACAATGAGCAGTTCTTC
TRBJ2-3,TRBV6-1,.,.,CASSGSVGTLIRDTQYF,TGTGCCAGCAGTGGTTCGGTAGGGACACTGATTAGAGATACGCAGTATTTT
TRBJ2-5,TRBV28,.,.,CASSPTGARKTQYF,TGTGCCAGCAGTCCGACAGGTGCGAGGAAGACCCAGTACTTC
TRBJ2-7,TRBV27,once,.,CASRRGSTGFSYEQYF,TGTGCCAGCAGGAGGGGTTCGACAGGTTTTTCCTACGAGCAGTACTTC
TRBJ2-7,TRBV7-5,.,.,CYGQGKTYEQYF,TGTTACGGGCAGGGGAAAACCTACGAGCAGTACTTC
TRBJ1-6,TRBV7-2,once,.,CASSRRQSSYNSPLHF,TGTGCCAGCAGCCGCAGACAGAGCTCCTATAATTCACCCCTCCACTTT
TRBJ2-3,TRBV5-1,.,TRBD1,CASSYPDRSTDTQYF,TGCGCCAGCAGCTATCCGGACAGGAGCACAGATACGCAGTATTTT
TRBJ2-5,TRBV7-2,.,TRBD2,CASSLGLAVYQETQYF,TGTGCCAGCAGCTTAGGGCTAGCGGTTTACCAAGAGACCCAGTACTTC
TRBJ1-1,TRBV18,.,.,CASSPRQGNTEAFF,TGTGCCAGCTCACCACGGCAGGGAAACACTGAAGCTTTCTTT
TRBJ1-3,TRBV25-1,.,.,CASSEGQFSGNTIYF,TGTGCCAGCAGTGAGGGCCAATTCTCTGGAAACACCATATATTTT
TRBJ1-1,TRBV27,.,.,CASSLGSGIYTEAFF,TGTGCCAGCAGTTTAGGGTCAGGAATTTACACTGAAGCTTTCTTT
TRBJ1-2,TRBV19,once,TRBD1,CASSTDRGRGGYTF,TGTGCCAGTAGTACAGACAGGGGGCGGGGTGGCTACACCTTC
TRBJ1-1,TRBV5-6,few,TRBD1,CASSRDSTEAFF,TGTGCCAGCAGCAGGGACAGCACTGAAGCTTTCTTT
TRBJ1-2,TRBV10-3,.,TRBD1,CAISEVSRGSGYTF,TGTGCCATCAGTGAGGTATCCAGGGGGAGTGGCTACACCTTC